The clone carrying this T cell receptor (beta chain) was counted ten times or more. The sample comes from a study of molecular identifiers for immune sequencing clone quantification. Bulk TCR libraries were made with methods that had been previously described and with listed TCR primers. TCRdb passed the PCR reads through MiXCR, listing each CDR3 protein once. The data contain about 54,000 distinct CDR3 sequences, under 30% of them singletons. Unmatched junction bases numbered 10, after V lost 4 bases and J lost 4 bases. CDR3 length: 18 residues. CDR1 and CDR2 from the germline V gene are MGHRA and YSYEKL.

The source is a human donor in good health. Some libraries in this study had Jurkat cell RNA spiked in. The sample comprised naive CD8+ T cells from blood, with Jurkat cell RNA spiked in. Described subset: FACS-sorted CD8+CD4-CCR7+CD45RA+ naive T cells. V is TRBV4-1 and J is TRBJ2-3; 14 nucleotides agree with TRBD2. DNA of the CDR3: TGCGCCAGCAGCCCCGAGGGGCGACTAGCGGGGGGGGCAGATACGCAGTATTTT. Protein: CASSPEGRLAGGADTQYF.